This T cell receptor (beta chain) was identified in a study of post-analysis software for immune sequencing data. Study-wide points: Several TRBV segments occurring more often in patients than controls included TRBV5-6, TRBV5-1 and TRBV20-1. People with multiple sclerosis had a significantly lower normalized Chao1 diversity than controls did.

The CDR3 runs to 17 residues. Germline V CDR1 and CDR2: LNHNV, YYDKDF (reference sequence). The junction had 11 bases not matched to a gene; V was cut back by 1 base and J by 7 bases. This clonotype was seen a few times. What it binds is unknown. TCR beta cDNA libraries included unique molecular identifiers. From the PCR reads, TCRdb called clonotypes with MiXCR, one entry per CDR3 protein. The sample includes around 770,000 distinct CDR3 sequences, approximately 44% of them seen just once. What was sequenced was blood. The clonotype comes from a girl aged 5-17 years with multiple sclerosis. The V gene is TRBV15, the J gene TRBJ2-1; 9 bases line up with TRBD2. The CDR3 nucleotides are TGTGCCACCAGCAGAGCGGATAGCGGGAGTAAGGGGAATGAGCAGTTCTTC. Encoded protein: CATSRADSGSKGNEQFF.